What follows is one T cell receptor beta chain and its context. This sample was included in a study of cytotoxic CD8 clonotypes in ibrutinib-treated CLL. This CDR3 region has 15 residues. Clones were sequenced by immunoSEQ multiplex PCR, and TCRdb holds only the in-frame ones, with some missing. The profile shows 15,000 or so clones, about 65% of them singletons. This chain links TRBV21-1 with TRBJ1-5; the D segment call TRBD1 is taken from the table without a DNA check. TRBV21-1 is recorded as a pseudogene. Source: PBMCs, taken before ibrutinib treatment. This clonotype originated in a human donor with chronic lymphocytic leukemia. The DNA of the CDR3 is TGTGCCAGCAGCACGGGACAGGGTCGCAATCAGCCCCAGCATTTT. It translates to CASSTGQGRNQPQHF.